This T cell receptor (beta chain) was profiled in a study of cytomegalovirus exposure and HLA in healthy donors. Study summary: A subsequent analysis reported that the 100 to 150 validation repertoires were produced on the same platform that had also been used for the roughly 670 first-cohort repertoires. General study findings and limits: Researchers counted approximately 160 TCR beta chains as cytomegalovirus-associated. Generally TCR sequences proved uncommon, though certain public TCRs appeared in numerous donors. Per published reports, the classifier diagnosed cytomegalovirus status with high specificity and sensitivity.

The protocol was immunoSEQ multiplex PCR, while the TCRdb copy is restricted to in-frame clones and leaves out a portion. The sample carries 100,000 to 120,000 clones, approximately 87% recorded once. V dropped 0 bases and J dropped 5; count of bases not matched to a gene: 4. This CDR3 is 15 amino acids long. In germline, CDR1 is MNHEY, CDR2 SMNVEV (reference sequence). Points on this clone: No antigen is known for it.

The chain combines TRBV27 with TRBJ1-2; 9 bases match TRBD1. The sequencing sample was made of PBMCs. This sequence originates from a woman in her thirties in good health and CMV-seropositive. CDR3 sequence: CASSLSGTGSYGYTF. CDR3 coding DNA: TGTGCCAGCAGTTTATCCGGGACAGGGTCTTATGGCTACACCTTC.